This T cell receptor beta chain was sequenced for a study of shared clonotypes between healthy human individuals. V lost 0 bases to trimming and J lost 6 bases; unmatched junction nucleotides: 5. This CDR3 region has 17 residues. The V gene's germline CDR1 is SGDLS and CDR2 YYNGEE. In replicate PCRs of unsorted PBMC, 250 to 350 ng DNA, 25,000 to 35,000 T cell genomes, was used. Unsorted PBMC DNA underwent sequencing on ten immunoSEQ deep assay plates. The table came from immunoSEQ multiplex PCR; TCRdb's copy has only in-frame clones and leaves some out. The sample gives about half a million clones, 79% of which show up once; over 10% is in the top ten.

The rearrangement uses TRBV9 and TRBJ2-1; 14 bases are shared with TRBD2. The specimen sequenced was PBMCs. This receptor was identified in a woman aged 40 to 50 in good health. Some clones in this sample may be carry-over from other donors' samples. CDR3: CASSVAPTSGRANEQFF. The CDR3 region has the DNA TGTGCCAGCAGCGTAGCTCCGACTAGCGGGAGGGCCAATGAGCAGTTCTTC. Based on the CDR3 plus reference TRBV9 and TRBJ2-1, the full variable domain is DSGVTQTPKHLITATGQRVTLRCSPRSGDLSVYWYQQSLDQGLQFLIQYYNGEERAKGNILERFSAQQFPDLHSELNLSSLELGDSALYFCASSVAPTSGRANEQFFGPGTRLTVL.